The 24 T cell receptor beta chains given below trace back to one sample, sequenced in a study of blood T cell repertoires in COVID-19. Profiled with immunoSEQ multiplex PCR; TCRdb holds only in-frame clones, not every one. The sample yields tens of thousands of clones, roughly four fifths seen once. Sequenced material: peripheral blood. The receptors were sampled from a man in his fifties or sixties with acute or convalescent COVID-19.

The chain's CDR3 is CASRLGAGTVNTEAFF. The CDR3 DNA sequence: TGCGCCAGCAGACTTGGGGCCGGGACAGTGAACACTGAAGCTTTCTTT. This rearrangement joins TRBV5-1 to TRBJ1-1; 7 bases line up with TRBD1. The CDR3 is 16 residues long. Germline CDR1 SGHRS, CDR2 YFSETQ. V dropped 5 bases and J dropped 0; count of bases not matched to a gene: 10.

The rearrangement joins TRBV27 to TRBJ2-3; 8 positions match TRBD2. This CDR3 is 14 amino acids long. The trim removed 3 bases at V and 7 bases at J, leaving 6 bases unmatched. CDR1 and CDR2 from the germline V gene are MNHEY and SMNVEV (reference sequence). The CDR3 is CASSLRRGGNTQYF. CDR3 DNA: TGTGCCAGCAGTTTGCGACGGGGGGGAAATACGCAGTATTTT.

The J gene is TRBJ1-4, the V gene TRBV5-1; 7 bases agree with TRBD1. J was trimmed by 5 bases and V by 5 bases; bases with no gene match: 9. Germline-derived CDR1 and CDR2 are SGHRS and YFSETQ. This CDR3 region has 15 residues. CDR3 bases: TGCGCCAGCAGGGACGACAGGGAGGCGAATGAAAAACTGTTTTTT. It yields the protein CASRDDREANEKLFF. Supplemented by reference TRBV5-1 and TRBJ1-4, the full variable domain reads KAGVTQTPRYLIKTRGQQVTLSCSPISGHRSVSWYQQTPGQGLQFLFEYFSETQRNKGNFPGRFSGRQFSNSRSEMNVSTLELGDSALYLCASRDDREANEKLFFGSGTQLSVL.

This chain joins TRBV7-2 and TRBJ2-5; D is perhaps TRBD2 (5 bases). Per germline, CDR1 SGHTA and CDR2 FQGNSA. This CDR3 is 13 amino acids long. V was shortened by 5 bases and J by 3 bases, with 10 bases between the two germline ends. CDR3 loop: CASSAGNEETQYF. The CDR3 DNA sequence: TGTGCCAGCAGCGCCGGGAACGAAGAGACCCAGTACTTC.

The chain links TRBV11-2 to TRBJ1-6, with D maybe TRBD1 (6 bases). The V gene's germline CDR1 is SGHAT and CDR2 FQNNGV. V lost 0 bases and J 4 bases, leaving 13 bases between the germline ends. The CDR3 has 17 amino acids. The CDR3 here is CASSLDSVGQYNSPLHF. The CDR3 nucleotides read TGTGCCAGCAGCTTAGATTCCGTTGGACAGTATAATTCACCCCTCCACTTT.

As concerns this clone: The identical CDR3 is also encoded by other nucleotide sequences in the sample. The chain uses TRBV5-6 and TRBJ2-5; 12 bases line up with TRBD2. This CDR3 comprises 15 residues. From germline, CDR1 is SGHDT and CDR2 YYEEEE. J gave up 5 bases and V 4 bases, and 6 bases lay outside the gene matches. This chain's CDR3 is CASSPGLAGRETQYF. The CDR3 DNA sequence: TGTGCCAGCAGCCCCGGACTAGCGGGGAGGGAGACCCAGTACTTC.

This clone has more than one count but fewer than ten. J is TRBJ1-3 and V is TRBV12-3 or TRBV12-4; 9 bases map to TRBD1. CDR3 length equals 12 residues. With V trimmed by 0 bases and J by 15 bases, 3 bases remained unmatched. DNA of the CDR3: TGTGCCAGCAGTTTAGCGGGACAGGGAAAATATTTT. Translated, it gives CASSLAGQGKYF.

The CDR3 here is CASSDFLAGGSYEQYF. The CDR3 DNA is TGTGCCAGCAGTGACTTCCTAGCGGGGGGTTCCTACGAGCAGTACTTC. The V and J genes are TRBV6-4 and TRBJ2-7; 11 positions match TRBD2. CDR1 is MRHNA and CDR2 is SNTAGT in the germline V gene. After removal of 1 base from V and 1 base from J, the junction contained 3 bases not matched to a gene. This CDR3 has 16 residues.

The CDR3: CASSHGVQHPDQPQHF. As DNA, the CDR3 is TGCGCCAGCAGCCACGGAGTGCAACATCCCGATCAGCCCCAGCATTTT. This chain links TRBV4-1 with TRBJ1-5; D not resolved. This CDR3 comprises 16 residues. Germline CDR1 is MGHRA and CDR2 is YSYEKL. V was cut by 3 bases and J by 5 bases, with 17 bases left in between.

This chain joins TRBV9 and TRBJ2-2; 8 bases align to TRBD1. CDR1 and CDR2 (germline): SGDLS, YYNGEE. CDR3 length equals 18 residues. V shed 4 bases, J shed 5 bases, and the junction held 16 bases outside the gene matches. The CDR3 DNA sequence: TGTGCCAGCAGCCCGAGATCCCCAGGGGGCAGTGGTACCGGGGAGCTGTTTTTT. This gives the protein CASSPRSPGGSGTGELFF.

This chain links TRBV10-3 with TRBJ1-2, with D tentatively TRBD1 (5 bases). The germline V gene encodes CDR1 ENHRY and CDR2 SYGVKD. CDR3 length equals 13 residues. Trimming removed 6 bases from V and 6 bases from J, with 14 bases in between. CDR3 sequence: CAIRGQGIDGYTF. DNA for the CDR3: TGTGCCATCAGGGGCCAGGGAATTGATGGCTACACCTTC.

The chain has TRBV15 and TRBJ1-5, with TRBD1 matching over 7 bases. CDR1 is LNHNV, CDR2 YYDKDF, per germline (reference sequence). The CDR3 totals 15 residues. Unmatched junction bases numbered 8, after V lost 5 bases and J lost 4 bases. The CDR3 spells CATSGASGQNQPQHF. DNA for the CDR3: TGTGCCACCAGCGGGGCATCGGGACAGAATCAGCCCCAGCATTTT.

The chain is built from TRBV7-2 and TRBJ2-7, with TRBD1 matching over 9 bases. CDR1 SGHTA and CDR2 FQGNSA come from the germline V gene. This CDR3 region has 15 residues. Trimming cost V 5 bases and J 3 bases; bases outside gene matches: 8. The CDR3 nucleotides are TGTGCCAGCAGCACTGCCTGGGGACAGGGCTACGAGCAGTACTTC. Its protein product is CASSTAWGQGYEQYF.

V usage is TRBV7-8 and J usage is TRBJ1-2, with a tentative D call TRBD1 (5 bases). The V gene lost 2 bases and the J gene lost 5 bases, with 12 bases spanning the gap. The V gene's germline CDR1 is SGHVS and CDR2 FQNEAQ. This CDR3 has 14 residues. CDR3 coding DNA: TGTGCCAGCAGCTTAAGGGCAGGGATTTATGGCTACACCTTC. Its translation is CASSLRAGIYGYTF.

The chain joins TRBV30 to TRBJ1-1, with D perhaps TRBD1 (5 bases). The CDR3 is 16 residues long. Germline loops: CDR1 GTSNPN, CDR2 SVGIG (reference sequence). V lost 4 bases to trimming and J lost 0 bases, with 18 bases between them. The CDR3 DNA sequence: TGTGCCTGGAACACTTCAGTGGGGCGGCTGAACACTGAAGCTTTCTTT. Translation gives CAWNTSVGRLNTEAFF. The entire variable domain, with the rest obtained from reference TRBV30 and TRBJ1-1, is as follows: SQTIHQWPATLVQPVGSPLSLECTVEGTSNPNLYWYRQAAGRGLQLLFYSVGIGQISSEVPQNLSASRPQDRQFILSSKKLLLSDSGFYLCAWNTSVGRLNTEAFFGQGTRLTVV.

This chain joins TRBV7-9 and TRBJ2-5; D might be TRBD2 (5 bases). The CDR3 sequence is 15 residues long. Trimming cost V 5 bases and J 4 bases, with 17 bases left between them. Germline CDR1 is SEHNR and CDR2 is FQNEAQ (reference sequence). The CDR3 is CASSPPGWVAETQYF. CDR3 nucleotide sequence: TGTGCCAGCAGCCCCCCGGGGTGGGTAGCAGAGACCCAGTACTTC. The full variable domain, completed using reference TRBV7-9 and TRBJ2-5, is DTGVSQNPRHKITKRGQNVTFRCDPISEHNRLYWYRQTLGQGPEFLTYFQNEAQLEKSRLLSDRFSAERPKGSFSTLEIQRTEQGDSAMYLCASSPPGWVAETQYFGPGTRLLVL.

This sequence joins TRBV28 and TRBJ1-5; 7 positions agree with TRBD1. The CDR3 is 16 amino acids. CDR1 and CDR2 from the germline V gene are MDHEN and SYDVKM. Trimming at V came to 6 bases and at J to 0 bases, leaving 8 bases not matched to a gene. CDR3 in amino acids: CASSWDSLDSNQPQHF. CDR3 DNA sequence: TGTGCCAGCAGCTGGGACAGCCTGGATAGCAATCAGCCCCAGCATTTT.

The V and J genes are TRBV7-2 and TRBJ2-7; a possible D gene is TRBD1 (5 bases). Germline values: CDR1 SGHTA, CDR2 FQGNSA. V gave up 3 bases and J gave up 3 bases, with 9 bases separating them. This CDR3 has 13 amino acids. This CDR3 reads CASSLEQGYEQYF. DNA of the CDR3: TGTGCCAGCAGCTTGGAGCAGGGCTACGAGCAGTACTTC.

This clone is termed large. J is TRBJ1-1 and V is TRBV19, with 9 bases aligning to TRBD1. Germline-derived CDR1 and CDR2 are LNHDA and SQIVND (reference sequence). Germline trimming cut 7 bases from V and 5 bases from J; bases unmatched to any gene: 2. The CDR3 totals 12 residues. The CDR3 sequence is CASMDRGTEAFF. CDR3 sequence (DNA): TGTGCCAGTATGGACAGGGGAACTGAAGCTTTCTTT.

V is TRBV10-1 and J is TRBJ2-7, with 7 bases aligning to TRBD1. V lost 2 bases and J lost 1; bases outside the gene matches: 5. CDR1 is WNHNN and CDR2 is SYGVQD in the germline V gene (reference sequence). The CDR3 is 15 residues long. CDR3 sequence: CASSERSGQSYEQYF. CDR3 coding DNA: TGCGCCAGCAGTGAGAGGTCGGGACAGTCCTACGAGCAGTACTTC.

Only a few counts were recorded for this clone. The chain employs TRBV11-2 and TRBJ2-3; 12 nucleotides agree with TRBD2. The V gene end was trimmed by 3 bases and the J gene end by 3 bases; junction bases not matched to a gene: 10. The CDR3 extends over 18 amino acids. Germline lookup yields CDR1 SGHAT and CDR2 FQNNGV. The CDR3 DNA sequence: TGTGCCAGCAGCTTTATACTAGCGGGAGGTGGCACGACAGATACGCAGTATTTT. Translating it yields CASSFILAGGGTTDTQYF.

The V call is TRBV7-9, the J call TRBJ1-1; 7 bases agree with TRBD1. This CDR3 is 14 amino acids long. CDR1 is SEHNR and CDR2 is FQNEAQ in the germline V gene (reference sequence). After removal of 2 bases from V and 7 bases from J, the junction contained 7 bases not matched to a gene. The CDR3 spells CASSLTTGLGEAFF. Here the CDR3 DNA reads TGTGCCAGCAGCTTAACGACAGGGCTGGGTGAAGCTTTCTTT.

The V and J genes are TRBV7-3 and TRBJ1-6; TRBD1 matches at 7 bases. From germline, CDR1 is SGHTA and CDR2 FQGTGA. The V gene end was trimmed by 4 bases and the J gene end by 10 bases; junction bases not matched to a gene: 7. This CDR3 is built from 14 residues. The CDR3 region is CASSSTGNDSPLHF. The DNA of the CDR3 is TGTGCCAGCAGCTCGACAGGGAATGACTCACCCCTCCACTTT.

The genes are TRBV28 and TRBJ1-4; the match to TRBD1 covers 11 bases. The junction had 5 bases not matched to a gene; V was cut back by 4 bases and J by 7 bases. Germline lookup yields CDR1 MDHEN and CDR2 SYDVKM. The CDR3 runs to 15 residues. The CDR3 is CASSSPGQGVEKLFF. The DNA of the CDR3 is TGTGCCAGCAGTTCCCCGGGACAGGGGGTTGAAAAACTGTTTTTT.